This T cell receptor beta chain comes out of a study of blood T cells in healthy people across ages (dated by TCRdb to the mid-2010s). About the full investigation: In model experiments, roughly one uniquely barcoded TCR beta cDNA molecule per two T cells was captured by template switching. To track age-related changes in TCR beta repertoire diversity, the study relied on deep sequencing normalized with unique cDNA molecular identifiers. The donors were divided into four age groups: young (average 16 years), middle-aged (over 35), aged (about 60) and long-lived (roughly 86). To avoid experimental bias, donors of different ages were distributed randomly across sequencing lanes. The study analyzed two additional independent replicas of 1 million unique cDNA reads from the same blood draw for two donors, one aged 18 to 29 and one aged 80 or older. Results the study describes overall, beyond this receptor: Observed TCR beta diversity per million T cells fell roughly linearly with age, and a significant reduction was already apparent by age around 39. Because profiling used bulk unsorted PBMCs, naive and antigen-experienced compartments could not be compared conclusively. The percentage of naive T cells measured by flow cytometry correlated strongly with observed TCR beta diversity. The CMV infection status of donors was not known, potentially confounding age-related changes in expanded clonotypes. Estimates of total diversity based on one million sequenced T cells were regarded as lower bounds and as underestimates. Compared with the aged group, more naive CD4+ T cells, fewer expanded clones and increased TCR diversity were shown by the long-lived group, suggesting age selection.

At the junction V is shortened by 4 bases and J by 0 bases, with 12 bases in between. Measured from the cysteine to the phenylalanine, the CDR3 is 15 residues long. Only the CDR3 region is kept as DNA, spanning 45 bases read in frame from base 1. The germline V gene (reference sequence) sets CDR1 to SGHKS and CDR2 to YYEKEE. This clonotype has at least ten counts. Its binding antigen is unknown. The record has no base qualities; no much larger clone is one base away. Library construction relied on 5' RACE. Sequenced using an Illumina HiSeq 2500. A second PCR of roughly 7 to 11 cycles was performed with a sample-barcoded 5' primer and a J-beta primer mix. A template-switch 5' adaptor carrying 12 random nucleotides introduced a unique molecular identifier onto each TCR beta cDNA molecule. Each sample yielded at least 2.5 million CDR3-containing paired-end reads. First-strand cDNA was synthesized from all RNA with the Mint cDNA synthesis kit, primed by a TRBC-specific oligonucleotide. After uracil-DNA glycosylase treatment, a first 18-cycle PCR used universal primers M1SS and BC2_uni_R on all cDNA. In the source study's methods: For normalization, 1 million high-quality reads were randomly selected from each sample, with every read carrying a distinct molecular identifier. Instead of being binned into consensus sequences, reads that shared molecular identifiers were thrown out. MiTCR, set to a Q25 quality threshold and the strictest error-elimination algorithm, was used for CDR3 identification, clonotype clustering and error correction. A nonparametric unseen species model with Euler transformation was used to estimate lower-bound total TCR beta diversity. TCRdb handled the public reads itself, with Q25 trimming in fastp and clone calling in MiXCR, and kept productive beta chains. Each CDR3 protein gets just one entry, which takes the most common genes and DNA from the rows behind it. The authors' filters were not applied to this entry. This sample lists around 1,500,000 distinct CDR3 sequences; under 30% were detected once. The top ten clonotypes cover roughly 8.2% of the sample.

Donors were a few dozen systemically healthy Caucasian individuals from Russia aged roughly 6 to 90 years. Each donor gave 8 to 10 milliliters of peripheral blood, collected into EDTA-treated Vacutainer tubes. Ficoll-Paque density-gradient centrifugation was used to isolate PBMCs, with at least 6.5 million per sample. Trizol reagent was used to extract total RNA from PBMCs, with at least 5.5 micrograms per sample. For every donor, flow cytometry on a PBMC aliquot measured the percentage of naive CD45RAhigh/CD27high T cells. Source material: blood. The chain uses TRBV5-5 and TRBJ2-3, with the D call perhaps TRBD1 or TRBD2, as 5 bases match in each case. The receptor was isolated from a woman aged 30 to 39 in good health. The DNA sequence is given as TGTGCCAGCAGCCCGGGACCGACTAGCACAGATACGCAGTATTTT. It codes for CASSPGPTSTDTQYF.